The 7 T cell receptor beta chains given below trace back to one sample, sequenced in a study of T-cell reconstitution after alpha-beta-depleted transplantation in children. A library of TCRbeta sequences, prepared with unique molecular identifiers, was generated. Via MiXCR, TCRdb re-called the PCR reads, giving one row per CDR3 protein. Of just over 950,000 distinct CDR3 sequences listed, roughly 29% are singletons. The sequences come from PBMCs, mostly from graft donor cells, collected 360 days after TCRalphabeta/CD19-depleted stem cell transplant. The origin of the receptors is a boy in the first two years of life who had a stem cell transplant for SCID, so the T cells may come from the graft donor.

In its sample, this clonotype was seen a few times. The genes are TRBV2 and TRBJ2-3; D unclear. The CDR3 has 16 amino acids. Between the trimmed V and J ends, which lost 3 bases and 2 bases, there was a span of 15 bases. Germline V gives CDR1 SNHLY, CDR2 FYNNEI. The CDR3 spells CASSDLPNSNTDTQYF. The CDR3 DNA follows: TGTGCCAGCAGTGATCTTCCTAATTCAAACACAGATACGCAGTATTTT.

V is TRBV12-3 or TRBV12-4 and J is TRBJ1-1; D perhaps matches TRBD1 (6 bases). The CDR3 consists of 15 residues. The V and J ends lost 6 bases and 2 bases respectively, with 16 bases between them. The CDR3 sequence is CASRPFLTGNTEAFF. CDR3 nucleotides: TGTGCCAGCAGACCCTTCCTGACAGGTAACACTGAAGCTTTCTTT.

The CDR3 loop reads CASSSGSDFQETQYF. For the CDR3, the DNA is TGTGCCAGCAGTTCAGGCAGTGACTTTCAAGAGACCCAGTACTTC. This chain joins TRBV28 and TRBJ2-5; D gene uncertain. CDR3 length: 15 amino acids. Germline V CDR1 and CDR2: MDHEN, SYDVKM. V dropped 4 bases and J dropped 2 bases, with 14 bases sitting between them. Drawing the rest from reference TRBV28 and TRBJ2-5, the complete variable domain is DVKVTQSSRYLVKRTGEKVFLECVQDMDHENMFWYRQDPGLGLRLIYFSYDVKMKEKGDIPEGYSVSREKKERFSLILESASTNQTSMYLCASSSGSDFQETQYFGPGTRLLVL.

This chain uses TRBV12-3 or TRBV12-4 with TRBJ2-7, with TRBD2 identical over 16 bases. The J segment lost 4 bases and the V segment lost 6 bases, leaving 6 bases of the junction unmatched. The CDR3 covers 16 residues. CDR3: CASSLGLAGGPYEQYF. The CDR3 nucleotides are TGTGCCAGCAGCCTGGGACTAGCGGGGGGGCCGTACGAGCAGTACTTC.

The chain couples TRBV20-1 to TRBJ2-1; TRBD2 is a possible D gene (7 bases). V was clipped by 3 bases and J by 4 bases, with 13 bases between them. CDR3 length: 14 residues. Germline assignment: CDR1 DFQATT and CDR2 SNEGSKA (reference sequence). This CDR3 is CSARGGPTYNEQFF. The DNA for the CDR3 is TGCAGTGCTAGGGGGGGGCCCACTTACAATGAGCAGTTCTTC.

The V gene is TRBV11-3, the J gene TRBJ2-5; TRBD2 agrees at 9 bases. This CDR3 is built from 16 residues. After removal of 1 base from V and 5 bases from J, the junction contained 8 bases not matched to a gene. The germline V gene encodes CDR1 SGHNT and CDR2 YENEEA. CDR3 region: CASSLVGGGGVETQYF. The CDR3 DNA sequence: TGTGCCAGCAGCTTAGTCGGAGGCGGGGGGGTGGAGACCCAGTACTTC.

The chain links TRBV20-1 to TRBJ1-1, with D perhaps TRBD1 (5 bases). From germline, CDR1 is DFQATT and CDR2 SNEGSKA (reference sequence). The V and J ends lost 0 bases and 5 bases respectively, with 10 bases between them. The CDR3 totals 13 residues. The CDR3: CSARDGAGTEAFF. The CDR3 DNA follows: TGCAGTGCTAGAGATGGGGCTGGGACTGAAGCTTTCTTT.